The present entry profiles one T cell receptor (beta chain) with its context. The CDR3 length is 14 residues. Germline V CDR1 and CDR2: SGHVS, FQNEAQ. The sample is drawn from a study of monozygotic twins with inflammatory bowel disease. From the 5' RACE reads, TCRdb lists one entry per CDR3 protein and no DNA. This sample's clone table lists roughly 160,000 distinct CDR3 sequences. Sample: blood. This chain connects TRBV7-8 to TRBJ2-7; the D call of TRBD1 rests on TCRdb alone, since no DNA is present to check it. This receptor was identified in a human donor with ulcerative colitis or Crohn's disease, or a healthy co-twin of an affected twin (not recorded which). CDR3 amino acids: CASSPEISGQGQYF.